A single sample is the source of the 5 T cell receptor beta chains below, sequenced in a study of shared clonotypes between healthy human individuals. Measured with immunoSEQ multiplex PCR; TCRdb has only the in-frame clones, and not every one. The data show hundreds of thousands of clones, roughly 96% seen once. Naive-designated CD8 cells lacked CD45RO, were positively enriched for CCR7, and omitted terminally differentiated effector memory CD45RA+ cells. Sequenced material: naive CD8+ T cells sorted from blood. The receptors here all came from a young woman in good health.

This clone was recorded once. This chain joins TRBV25-1 and TRBJ2-5; D might be TRBD1 or TRBD2, each matching 5 bases. The V end lost 1 base, the J end lost 5 bases, and 11 bases lay between the germline ends. Looked up from germline, CDR1 is MGHDK and CDR2 is SYGVNS. The CDR3 is 14 residues long. The DNA for the CDR3 is TGTGCCAGCAGTGAATTGGGGACCTGGGAGACCCAGTACTTC. This gives the protein CASSELGTWETQYF.

In this sample, this clone turned up once. This chain links TRBV9 with TRBJ2-4, with 7 bases that match TRBD2. CDR3 length: 15 residues. CDR1 is SGDLS and CDR2 is YYNGEE in the germline V gene. V shed 4 bases, J shed 2 bases, and the junction held 6 bases outside the gene matches. The CDR3 protein is CASSRTSETKNIQYF. CDR3 coding DNA: TGTGCCAGCAGCCGCACTAGCGAGACCAAAAACATTCAGTACTTC.

This clone has a single count. The gene calls are TRBV9 and TRBJ2-1; 10 nucleotides agree with TRBD2. The CDR3 runs 16 residues. With 5 bases clipped from V and 3 bases from J, the junction kept 8 bases outside the gene matches. From germline, CDR1 is SGDLS and CDR2 YYNGEE. The CDR3 loop is CASSPSGLADYNEQFF. CDR3 in DNA: TGTGCCAGCAGTCCAAGTGGACTAGCGGACTACAATGAGCAGTTCTTC.

This chain uses TRBV21-1 with TRBJ2-7; the D call in the table, TRBD2, was not verified against the DNA. TRBV21-1 constitutes a pseudogene. The CDR3 runs to 16 residues. The CDR3 nucleotides read TGTGCCAGCAGCAAAAAGCGTGGTGAACCCTCCTACGAGCAGTACTTC. Its translation: CASSKKRGEPSYEQYF.

With regard to this clone: Within the sample, other DNA sequences also encode this same CDR3. The chain links TRBV7-9 to TRBJ1-1; D is uncertain. Trimming shortened V by 4 bases and J by 5 bases, and 8 bases separated the two germline ends. Per germline, CDR1 SEHNR and CDR2 FQNEAQ (reference sequence). This CDR3 has 12 amino acids. The CDR3 protein is CASSSGGTEAFF. The CDR3 DNA reads as TGTGCCAGCAGCTCCGGAGGGACTGAAGCTTTCTTT.